The text below deals with one T cell receptor (beta chain). What antigen it recognizes has not been identified. One base away there is no much larger clone; base qualities are not given. This specimen belongs to a study of T cells after somatic rescue of genetic block (TCRdb year 2020). Looking at the study overall: The study assessed how robust, over the long term, a T-cell system was when the system had developed through somatic rescue of a genetic block in T-cell development.

V sheds 5 bases and J sheds 0 bases, leaving 12 bases between their ends. The germline V gene encodes CDR1 SGDLS and CDR2 YYNGEE. Inclusive of the bounding cysteine and phenylalanine, the CDR3 is 15 residues long. The kept DNA is CDR3 alone, 45 bases in frame from the first base. Libraries were prepared through the immunoSEQ multiplex PCR assay. In its TCRdb copy, this immuneACCESS table keeps in-frame sequences only and misses some clones. Where compared with another copy, unresolved V genes explain less than half of these, and the others have no known cause. The sample includes 70,000 or so clones, with just under 95% observed a single time. The leading ten clones occupy roughly 2.8% of the sample.

The receptor chain draws on TRBV9 and TRBJ1-3; the D gene cannot be named for sure. Material for sequencing was peripheral blood mononuclear cells (PBMCs). The receptor was isolated from a man in his forties or fifties. The nucleotides read TGTGCCAGCAGTCCCTCGGCCGGCTCTGGAAACACCATATATTTT. The translation is CASSPSAGSGNTIYF.